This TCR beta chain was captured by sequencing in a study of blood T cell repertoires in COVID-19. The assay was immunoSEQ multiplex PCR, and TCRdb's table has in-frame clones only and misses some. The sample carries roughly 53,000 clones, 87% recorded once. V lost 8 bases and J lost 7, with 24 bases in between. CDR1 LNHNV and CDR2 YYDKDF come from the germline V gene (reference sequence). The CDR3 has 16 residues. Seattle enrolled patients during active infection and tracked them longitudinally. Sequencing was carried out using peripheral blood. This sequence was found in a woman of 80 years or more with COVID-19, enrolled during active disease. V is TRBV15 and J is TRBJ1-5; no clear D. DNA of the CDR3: TGTGCCACCTCACCTTCGCTTAACAAAGGCAGGCAGCCCCAGCATTTT. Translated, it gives CATSPSLNKGRQPQHF.